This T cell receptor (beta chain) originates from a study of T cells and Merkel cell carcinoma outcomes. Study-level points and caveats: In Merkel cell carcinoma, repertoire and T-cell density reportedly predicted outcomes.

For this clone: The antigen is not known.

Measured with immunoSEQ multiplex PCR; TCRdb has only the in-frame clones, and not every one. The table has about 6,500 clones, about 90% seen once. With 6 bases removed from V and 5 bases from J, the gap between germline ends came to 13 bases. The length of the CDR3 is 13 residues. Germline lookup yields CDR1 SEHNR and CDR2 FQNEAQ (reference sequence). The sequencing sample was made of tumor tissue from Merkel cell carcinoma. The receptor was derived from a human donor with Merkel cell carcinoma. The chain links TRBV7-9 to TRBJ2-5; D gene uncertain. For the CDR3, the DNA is TGTGCCAGCAGTCTCGATGAAGGGGAGACCCAGTACTTC. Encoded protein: CASSLDEGETQYF. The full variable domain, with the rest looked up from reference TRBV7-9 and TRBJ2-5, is DTGVSQNPRHKITKRGQNVTFRCDPISEHNRLYWYRQTLGQGPEFLTYFQNEAQLEKSRLLSDRFSAERPKGSFSTLEIQRTEQGDSAMYLCASSLDEGETQYFGPGTRLLVL.